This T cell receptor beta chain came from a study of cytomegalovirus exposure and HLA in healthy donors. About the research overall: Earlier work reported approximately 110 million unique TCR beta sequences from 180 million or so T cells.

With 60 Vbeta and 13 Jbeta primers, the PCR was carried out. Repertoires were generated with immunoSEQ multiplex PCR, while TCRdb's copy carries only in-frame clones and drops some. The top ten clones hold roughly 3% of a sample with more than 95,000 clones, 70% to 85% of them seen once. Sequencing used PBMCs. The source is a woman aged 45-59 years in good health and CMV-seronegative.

Written as DNA, the CDR3 is TGTGCCAGCAGCGCTCAGGACAGGGGCACCCACTATGGCTACACCTTC. Its protein is CASSAQDRGTHYGYTF. The gene calls are TRBV21-1 and TRBJ1-2; whether TRBD1, the table's D call, matches the DNA was not checked. TRBV21-1 is described as a pseudogene. CDR3 length: 16 residues.